This TCR beta chain stems from a study of cytomegalovirus exposure and HLA in healthy donors. General study points: The investigators catalogued 164 TCR beta chains as cytomegalovirus-associated.

Points on this clone: Its antigen is as yet unknown.

60 Vbeta and 13 Jbeta primers were used in PCR. The table came from immunoSEQ multiplex PCR; TCRdb's copy has only in-frame clones and leaves some out. The sample lists about 73,000 clones, 60% to 85% occurring once. V was clipped by 4 bases and J by 2 bases; unmatched bases: 2. Germline V lookup: CDR1 SEHNR, CDR2 FQNEAQ (reference sequence). This CDR3 has 16 residues. Material for sequencing was PBMCs. The chain couples TRBV7-9 to TRBJ2-1; 13 bases agree with TRBD2. The clonotype originates from a man aged 70 or older in good health and CMV-seronegative. The CDR3 sequence is CASSSGTSGTYNEQFF. The CDR3, as DNA: TGTGCCAGCAGCTCCGGGACTAGCGGGACCTACAATGAGCAGTTCTTC.